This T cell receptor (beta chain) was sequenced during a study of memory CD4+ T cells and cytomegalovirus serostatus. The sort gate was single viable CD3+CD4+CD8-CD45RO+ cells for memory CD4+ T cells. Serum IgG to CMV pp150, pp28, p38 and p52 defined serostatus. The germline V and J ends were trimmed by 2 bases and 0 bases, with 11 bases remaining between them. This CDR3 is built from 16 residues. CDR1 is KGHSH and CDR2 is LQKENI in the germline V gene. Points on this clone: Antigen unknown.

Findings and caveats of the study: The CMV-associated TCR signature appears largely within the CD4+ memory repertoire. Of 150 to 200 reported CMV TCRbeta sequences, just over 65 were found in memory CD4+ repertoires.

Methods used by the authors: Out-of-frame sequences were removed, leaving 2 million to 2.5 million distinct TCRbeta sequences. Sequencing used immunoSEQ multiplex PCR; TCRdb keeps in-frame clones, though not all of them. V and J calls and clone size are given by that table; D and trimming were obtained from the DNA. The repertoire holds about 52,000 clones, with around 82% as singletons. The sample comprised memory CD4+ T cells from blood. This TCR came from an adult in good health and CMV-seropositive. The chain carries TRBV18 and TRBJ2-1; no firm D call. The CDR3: CASSPLGSLSYNEQFF. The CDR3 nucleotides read TGTGCCAGCTCACCATTGGGCTCCCTCTCCTACAATGAGCAGTTCTTC.